The clone carrying this T cell receptor (beta chain) was counted once. The record originates from a study of blood T cell repertoires in COVID-19. Method: immunoSEQ multiplex PCR; TCRdb's copy keeps in-frame clones and lacks some. The table includes some 150,000 clones, about 85% detected once. The CDR3 has 15 amino acids. With V trimmed by 0 bases and J by 3 bases, 4 bases remained unmatched. Germline values: CDR1 SGHDT, CDR2 YYEEEE. Source material: peripheral blood. The genes are TRBV5-6 and TRBJ1-2; TRBD1 aligns across 8 bases. The receptor was isolated from a man aged 55 to 70 with COVID-19, enrolled during active disease. The DNA of the CDR3 is TGTGCCAGCAGCTTGGCAGGGGGCTGGGACTATGGCTACACCTTC. Its protein product is CASSLAGGWDYGYTF.